Below are 22 T cell receptor beta chains sequenced from a single sample in a study of T cell responses to AZD1222 COVID-19 vaccine. The assay was immunoSEQ multiplex PCR, and TCRdb's table has in-frame clones only and misses some. In the table there are some 120,000 clones, 80% to 95% of which are singletons. The sample in question was peripheral blood, obtained on day 0 of AZD1222 vaccination. These receptors originate from an adult in good health.

This clone was observed a few times. The chain has TRBV6-5 and TRBJ1-6; TRBD1 aligns across 7 bases. With V trimmed by 6 bases and J by 6 bases, 5 bases remained unmatched. The length of the CDR3 is 14 residues. CDR1 is MNHEY, CDR2 SVGAGI, per germline. The CDR3 DNA is TGTGCCAGCAGAACAAACAGGGGTAATTCACCCCTCCACTTT. It is translated as CASRTNRGNSPLHF.

V is TRBV5-4 and J is TRBJ1-3; 9 nucleotides match TRBD1. Germline CDR1 SGHNT, CDR2 YYREEE (reference sequence). The CDR3 runs to 13 residues. After removal of 2 bases from V and 7 bases from J, the junction contained 1 base not matched to a gene. DNA for the CDR3: TGTGCCAGCAGCTTTGACAGGGGGAACACCATATATTTT. This translates into CASSFDRGNTIYF.

This clone is a singleton in its sample. This sequence joins TRBV9 and TRBJ2-1; TRBD2 aligns across 10 bases. This CDR3 is 18 amino acids long. Germline V gene data show CDR1 as SGDLS and CDR2 as YYNGEE. V shed 0 bases, J shed 1 base, and the junction held 7 bases outside the gene matches. The CDR3 nucleotides are TGTGCCAGCAGCGTAGGAACTAGCGGGGAGTGGTCCTACAATGAGCAGTTCTTC. The encoded protein is CASSVGTSGEWSYNEQFF.

This clone occurred once. The rearrangement joins TRBV6-5 to TRBJ2-7, with 8 nucleotides matching TRBD2. With 5 bases clipped from V and 5 bases from J, the junction kept 11 bases outside the gene matches. CDR1 is MNHEY, CDR2 SVGAGI, per germline. CDR3 length equals 15 residues. DNA for the CDR3: TGTGCCAGCAGTCAGCCGGGACTAGGGCTCAACGAGCAGTACTTC. Protein: CASSQPGLGLNEQYF.

The chain couples TRBV5-4 to TRBJ2-2; TRBD1 matches 7 bases. Trimming at V came to 1 base and at J to 4 bases, leaving 4 bases not matched to a gene. The length of the CDR3 is 15 residues. Germline V CDR1 and CDR2: SGHNT, YYREEE (reference sequence). The CDR3 is CASSLRGLGTGELFF. The CDR3 coding sequence is TGTGCCAGCAGCTTGAGGGGGCTAGGCACCGGGGAGCTGTTTTTT.

This clone showed up just once. CDR3 bases: TGTGCCAGCAGTCCATCCGCCTACGAGCAGTACTTC. The encoded protein is CASSPSAYEQYF. This chain uses TRBV28 with TRBJ2-7; D call uncertain. V lost 5 bases and J lost 2, with 7 bases in between. Per the germline V gene, CDR1 is MDHEN and CDR2 is SYDVKM. The CDR3 contains 12 residues.

The count of this clone is one. The chain couples TRBV18 to TRBJ1-2, with D possibly matching TRBD1 (6 bases). V lost 3 bases to trimming and J lost 2 bases, with 13 bases between them. The length of the CDR3 is 15 residues. Germline CDR1 is KGHSH and CDR2 is LQKENI. The CDR3 region has the DNA TGTGCCAGCTCACCCCCCTCAGGACAGAACTATGGCTACACCTTC. Residues: CASSPPSGQNYGYTF.

The chain is built from TRBV27 and TRBJ2-1; 9 positions match TRBD1. The CDR3 covers 13 residues. J was trimmed by 6 bases and V by 6 bases; bases with no gene match: 3. CDR1 is MNHEY, CDR2 SMNVEV, per germline (reference sequence). This CDR3 is CASRRDRANEQFF. Here the CDR3 DNA reads TGTGCCAGCAGACGGGACAGGGCCAATGAGCAGTTCTTC.

This chain connects TRBV3-1 (or the pseudogene TRBV3-2) to TRBJ2-5; D is perhaps TRBD2 (5 bases). Germline V gene lookup returns CDR1 LGHDT and CDR2 YNNKEL (reference sequence). V was clipped by 4 bases and J by 1 base, with 13 bases between them. The CDR3 length is 15 residues. The CDR3 DNA reads TGTGCCAGCAGCCTCTTTCCGGGGTTCCAAGAGACCCAGTACTTC. This encodes CASSLFPGFQETQYF.

The rearrangement uses TRBV2 and TRBJ1-2, with a weak D call TRBD1 (6 bases). This CDR3 has 14 residues. Germline CDR1 and CDR2: SNHLY and FYNNEI. Trimming left V 2 bases short and J 6 bases short, with 13 bases between. CDR3 amino acids: CASSERTGRDGYTF. The CDR3, as DNA: TGTGCCAGCAGTGAACGCACAGGGCGGGATGGCTACACCTTC.

This CDR3 reads CASSDPDRRENEKLFF. CDR3 nucleotide sequence: TGTGCCAGCAGTGACCCAGACAGAAGAGAGAATGAAAAACTGTTTTTT. The chain joins TRBV6-4 to TRBJ1-4; D might be TRBD1 (5 bases). The CDR3 totals 16 residues. V lost 2 bases to trimming and J lost 5 bases, with 15 bases between them. From germline, CDR1 is MRHNA and CDR2 SNTAGT.

This chain joins TRBV30 and TRBJ1-4; D unresolved. Germline V lookup: CDR1 GTSNPN, CDR2 SVGIG (reference sequence). Trimming pared 1 base from V and 7 bases from J, leaving 10 bases between. The CDR3 spans 13 residues. The DNA for the CDR3 is TGTGCCTGGAGTGAGGCCATCCGTGAAAAACTGTTTTTT. Translated, it gives CAWSEAIREKLFF. Full variable domain (outside the CDR3, taken from reference TRBV30 and TRBJ1-4): SQTIHQWPATLVQPVGSPLSLECTVEGTSNPNLYWYRQAAGRGLQLLFYSVGIGQISSEVPQNLSASRPQDRQFILSSKKLLLSDSGFYLCAWSEAIREKLFFGSGTQLSVL.

J is TRBJ1-5 and V is TRBV19; no clear D gene. V was cut by 3 bases and J by 4 bases, with 7 bases left in between. The CDR3 spans 13 residues. Germline loops: CDR1 LNHDA, CDR2 SQIVND (reference sequence). The CDR3 nucleotides are TGTGCCAGTAGTATCGGCCCAAATCAGCCCCAGCATTTT. Its translation: CASSIGPNQPQHF.

The gene calls are TRBV5-5 and TRBJ2-7, with 9 bases matching TRBD2. This CDR3 is 15 amino acids long. The V gene's germline CDR1 is SGHKS and CDR2 YYEKEE (reference sequence). Trimming removed 0 bases from V and 4 bases from J; junction bases left unmatched: 5. The CDR3 DNA sequence: TGTGCCAGCAGCTTGGTGGCGGGAGGGCCTTACGAGCAGTACTTC. Encoded protein: CASSLVAGGPYEQYF.

The V and J genes are TRBV7-2 and TRBJ1-5, with 9 bases fitting TRBD1. Germline V gene lookup returns CDR1 SGHTA and CDR2 FQGNSA. Trimming at V came to 5 bases and at J to 7 bases, leaving 6 bases not matched to a gene. The length of the CDR3 is 14 residues. CDR3 in DNA: TGTGCCAGCAGCCCTCACAGGGGGCGGCAGCCCCAGCATTTT. This gives the protein CASSPHRGRQPQHF.

This chain joins TRBV6-5 and TRBJ1-2; D gene ambiguous. Between the trimmed V and J ends, which lost 0 bases and 1 base, there was a span of 12 bases. CDR1 and CDR2 from the germline V gene are MNHEY and SVGAGI. The CDR3 runs to 16 residues. The CDR3 loop reads CASSYSFGRNNYGYTF. CDR3 DNA: TGTGCCAGCAGTTACTCTTTCGGCCGGAATAACTATGGCTACACCTTC.

V gene TRBV5-1 combines with J gene TRBJ2-7; D tentatively reads TRBD1 or TRBD2 (5 bases each). There are 17 residues in the CDR3. CDR1 and CDR2 from the germline V gene are SGHRS and YFSETQ. V was pared by 1 base and J by 4 bases, with 21 bases between. The CDR3 spells CASSLFAGTSPAYEQYF. Here the CDR3 DNA reads TGCGCCAGCAGCTTGTTCGCAGGGACCTCCCCGGCTTACGAGCAGTACTTC.

CDR3 residues: CASSPRQGLGNTEAFF. The CDR3 DNA is TGTGCCAGCAGCCCGAGACAGGGGCTCGGGAACACTGAAGCTTTCTTT. The rearrangement links TRBV9 to TRBJ1-1; 8 bases align to TRBD1. With V trimmed by 4 bases and J by 1 base, 9 bases remained unmatched. Germline CDR1 reads SGDLS; CDR2 reads YYNGEE. CDR3 length: 16 residues.

This clone was picked up a small number of times. The rearrangement links TRBV29-1 to TRBJ2-1; 8 nucleotides agree with TRBD2. This CDR3 is built from 12 residues. After removal of 7 bases from V and 6 bases from J, the junction contained 5 bases not matched to a gene. The germline gives CDR1 SQVTM, CDR2 ANQGSEA. The DNA of the CDR3 is TGCAGCGGGGTGCTAGCGGGCAATGAGCAGTTCTTC. It specifies CSGVLAGNEQFF.

The gene calls are TRBV9 and TRBJ2-7; TRBD1 matches 8 bases. CDR3 length equals 14 residues. Germline lookup yields CDR1 SGDLS and CDR2 YYNGEE. V lost 1 base to trimming and J lost 5 bases; unmatched junction nucleotides: 5. CDR3 in DNA: TGTGCCAGCAGCGTAACCCCGGACAGGGACGAGCAGTACTTC. It is translated as CASSVTPDRDEQYF.

Concerning this clone: Germline and junction disagree at one end, which may indicate a read error. The chain is built from TRBV28 and TRBJ1-1; D is uncertain. CDR1 MDHEN and CDR2 SYDVKM come from the germline V gene. CDR3 length equals 11 residues. CDR3 loop: CATSRDTEAFF. The CDR3, as DNA: TGTGCCACCAGTAGGGACACTGAAGCTTTCTTT.

A word on this clone: Sequence at one end of the junction differs from germline and may be a read error. The V and J genes are TRBV15 and TRBJ1-3; D is possibly TRBD1 (5 bases). CDR3 length equals 13 residues. Germline V lookup: CDR1 LNHNV, CDR2 YYDKDF (reference sequence). CDR3: CATSRDRGRASNF. CDR3 bases: TGTGCCACCAGCAGAGATCGGGGCAGAGCTTCTAATTTT.